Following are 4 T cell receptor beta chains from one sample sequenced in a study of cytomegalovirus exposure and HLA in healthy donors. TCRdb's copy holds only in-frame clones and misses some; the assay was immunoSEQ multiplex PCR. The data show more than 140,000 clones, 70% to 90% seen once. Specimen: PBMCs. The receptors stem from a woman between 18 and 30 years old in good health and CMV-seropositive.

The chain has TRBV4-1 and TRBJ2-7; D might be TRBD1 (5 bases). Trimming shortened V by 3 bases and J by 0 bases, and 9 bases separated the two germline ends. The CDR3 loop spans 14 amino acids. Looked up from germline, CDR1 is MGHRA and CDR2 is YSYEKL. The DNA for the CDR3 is TGCGCCAGCAGCCAGGGGCCTAGCTCCTACGAGCAGTACTTC. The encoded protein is CASSQGPSSYEQYF.

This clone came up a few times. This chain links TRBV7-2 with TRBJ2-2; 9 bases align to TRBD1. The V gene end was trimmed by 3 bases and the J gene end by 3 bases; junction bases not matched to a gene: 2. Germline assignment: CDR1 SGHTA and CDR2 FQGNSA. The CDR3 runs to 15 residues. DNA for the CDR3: TGTGCCAGCAGCTTCCGGACAGGGGACACCGGGGAGCTGTTTTTT. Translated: CASSFRTGDTGELFF.

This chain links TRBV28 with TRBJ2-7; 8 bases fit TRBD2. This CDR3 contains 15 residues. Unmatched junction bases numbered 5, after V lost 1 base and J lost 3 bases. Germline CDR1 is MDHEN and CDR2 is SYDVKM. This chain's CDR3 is CASSLLAGGSYEQYF. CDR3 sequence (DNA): TGTGCCAGCAGTTTATTGGCGGGAGGTAGCTACGAGCAGTACTTC.

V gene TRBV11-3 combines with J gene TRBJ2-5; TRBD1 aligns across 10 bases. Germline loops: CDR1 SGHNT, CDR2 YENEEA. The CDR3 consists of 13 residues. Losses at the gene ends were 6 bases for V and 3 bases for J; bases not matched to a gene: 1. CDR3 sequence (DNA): TGTGCCAGCAGGGGGACAGGGGAAGAGACCCAGTACTTC. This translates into CASRGTGEETQYF.